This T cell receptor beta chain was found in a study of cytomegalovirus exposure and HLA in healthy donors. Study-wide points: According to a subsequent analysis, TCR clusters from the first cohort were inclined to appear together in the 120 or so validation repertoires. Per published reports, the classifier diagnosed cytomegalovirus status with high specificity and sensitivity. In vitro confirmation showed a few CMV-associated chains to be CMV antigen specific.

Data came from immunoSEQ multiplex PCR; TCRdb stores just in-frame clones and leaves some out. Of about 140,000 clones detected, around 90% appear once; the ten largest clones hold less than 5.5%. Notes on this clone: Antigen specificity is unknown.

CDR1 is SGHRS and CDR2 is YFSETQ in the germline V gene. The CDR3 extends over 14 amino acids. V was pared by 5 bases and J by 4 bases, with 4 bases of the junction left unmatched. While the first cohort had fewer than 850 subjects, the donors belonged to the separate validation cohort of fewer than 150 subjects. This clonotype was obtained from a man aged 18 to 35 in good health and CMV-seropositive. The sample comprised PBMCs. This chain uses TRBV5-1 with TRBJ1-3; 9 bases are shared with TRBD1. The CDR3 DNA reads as TGCGCCAGCAGGGGGACAGGGTTCGGAAACACCATATATTTT. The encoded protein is CASRGTGFGNTIYF.